Following are 9 T cell receptor beta chains from one sample sequenced in a study of shared clonotypes between healthy human individuals (TCRdb year 2020). The library relied on the immunoSEQ multiplex PCR assay. TCRdb holds this immuneACCESS table with in-frame rearrangements only. Some clones are missing; in checked studies, unresolved V genes explain under half, and the rest has no known cause. The table for this sample lists about 380,000 clones; roughly 96% of them were counted only once. The ten largest clonotypes hold approximately 0.32% of the sample. The source material was memory CD8+ T cells sorted from blood. The cell subset or site label, read with the paper, signifies: CD45RO+ cells pooled with CCR7-negative TemRA cells. These receptors were collected from a man aged 25-45 years in good health.

As for this clone: An end of the junction differs from the germline gene, which may be a read error. The chain combines TRBV5-1 with TRBJ1-5, with a possible D match to TRBD1 (6 bases). CDR3 size: 15 residues. Germline V gene data show CDR1 as SGHRS and CDR2 as YFSETQ. This CDR3 is CASSLSGDSHQPQHF. CDR3 coding DNA: TGCGCCAGCAGCCTTTCAGGGGATAGCCATCAGCCCCAGCATTTT.

For the CDR3, the DNA is TGCGCCAGCAGCTTGCGGACGGGAGAAGGAGGCTACACCTTC. Translated: CASSLRTGEGGYTF. The chain employs TRBV5-1 and TRBJ1-2; D is unresolved. The germline gives CDR1 SGHRS, CDR2 YFSETQ. CDR3 length: 14 residues. V was shortened by 1 base and J by 8 bases, with 15 bases between the two germline ends.

This clone was detected only once. The gene calls are TRBV5-1 and TRBJ2-5, with D perhaps being TRBD1 or TRBD2 (5 bases each). The V end was cut by 0 bases, the J end by 4 bases, with 10 bases between. CDR1 is SGHRS, CDR2 YFSETQ, per germline. This CDR3 comprises 14 residues. CDR3: CASSLGDAIETQYF. As DNA, the CDR3 is TGCGCCAGCAGCTTGGGGGACGCGATAGAGACCCAGTACTTC.

This chain connects TRBV5-4 to TRBJ1-2; possible D gene TRBD1, 5 bases. The germline V gene has CDR1 SGHNT and CDR2 YYREEE (reference sequence). Between the trimmed V and J ends, which lost 2 bases and 3 bases, there was a span of 8 bases. This CDR3 spans 13 amino acids. As DNA, the CDR3 is TGTGCCAGCAGCTTTACAGGAGACTATGGCTACACCTTC. Residues: CASSFTGDYGYTF.

The chain has TRBV18 and TRBJ2-7; possible D gene TRBD1, 6 bases. This CDR3 region has 17 residues. CDR1 is KGHSH and CDR2 is LQKENI in the germline V gene. The ends were cut back, 4 bases at V and 0 bases at J, with 19 bases in the middle. CDR3 sequence (DNA): TGTGCCAGCTCACTCTTAGTCGGGACACCGAGCTCCTACGAGCAGTACTTC. Translating it yields CASSLLVGTPSSYEQYF.

The rearrangement links TRBV4-1 to TRBJ2-2, with D tentatively TRBD1 or TRBD2 (6 bases each). Germline CDR1 is MGHRA and CDR2 is YSYEKL. The length of the CDR3 is 17 residues. V shed 1 base and J shed 7 bases, with 19 bases lying between them. In nucleotides, the CDR3 is TGCGCCAGCAGCCAAGTTTACAGGGCCCTGGGGGGCGGGGAGCTGTTTTTT. Its translation: CASSQVYRALGGGELFF.

This CDR3 reads CASIQTPHPTDTQYF. For the CDR3, the DNA is TGCGCCAGCATCCAAACACCCCACCCCACAGATACGCAGTATTTT. The V gene is TRBV5-1, the J gene TRBJ2-3, with unresolved D. The ends were cut back, 6 bases at V and 2 bases at J, with 16 bases in the middle. Germline CDR1 is SGHRS and CDR2 is YFSETQ. The CDR3 covers 15 residues.

The rearrangement links TRBV18 to TRBJ1-2, with a weak D call TRBD1 (5 bases). Trimming removed 2 bases at V and 2 bases at J, with 12 bases between. The CDR3 runs to 15 residues. Germline-derived CDR1 and CDR2 are KGHSH and LQKENI. CDR3 nucleotide sequence: TGTGCCAGCTCACCAATATTCAGGGAGAACTATGGCTACACCTTC. The encoded protein is CASSPIFRENYGYTF.

The V and J genes are TRBV6-6 and TRBJ2-1; 10 bases match TRBD2. The V segment lost 6 bases and the J segment 7 bases; nucleotides outside the gene matches: 9. There are 15 residues in the CDR3. Germline-derived CDR1 and CDR2 are MNHNY and SVGAGI (reference sequence). The CDR3 here is CASSPLAGGGNEQFF. The CDR3 nucleotides read TGTGCCAGCAGCCCCTTAGCGGGAGGAGGAAATGAGCAGTTCTTC.